The clone carrying this T cell receptor (beta chain) was recorded once. This record comes from a study of CD8 T cells in Susac syndrome. The RNA input was about 0.5 to 1 ug, and it was reverse transcribed with random hexamers. Amplification of TCR beta CDR3 by immunoSEQ multiplex PCR spanned 54 Vbeta and 13 Jbeta. TCRdb processed the immunoSEQ multiplex PCR reads anew with MiXCR; each CDR3 protein has one entry. The sample lists about 130,000 distinct CDR3 sequences, approximately 96% occurring once. The CDR3 runs to 14 residues. Germline V gives CDR1 SGHRS, CDR2 YFSETQ. The germline V and J ends were trimmed by 4 bases and 7 bases, with 17 bases remaining between them. Sequencing of TCR beta covered CD8+ and CD4+ T cells obtained from blood.

The source material was CD4+ T cells from PBMCs. This chain connects TRBV5-1 to TRBJ1-2; no clear D gene. The origin of this receptor is a human donor in good health. The CDR3, as DNA: TGCGCCAGCAGCCCCGATCCCAATACCCGTGGCTACACCTTC. Protein sequence: CASSPDPNTRGYTF. Looking up the rest from reference TRBV5-1 and TRBJ1-2 gives the full variable domain: KAGVTQTPRYLIKTRGQQVTLSCSPISGHRSVSWYQQTPGQGLQFLFEYFSETQRNKGNFPGRFSGRQFSNSRSEMNVSTLELGDSALYLCASSPDPNTRGYTFGSGTRLTVV.